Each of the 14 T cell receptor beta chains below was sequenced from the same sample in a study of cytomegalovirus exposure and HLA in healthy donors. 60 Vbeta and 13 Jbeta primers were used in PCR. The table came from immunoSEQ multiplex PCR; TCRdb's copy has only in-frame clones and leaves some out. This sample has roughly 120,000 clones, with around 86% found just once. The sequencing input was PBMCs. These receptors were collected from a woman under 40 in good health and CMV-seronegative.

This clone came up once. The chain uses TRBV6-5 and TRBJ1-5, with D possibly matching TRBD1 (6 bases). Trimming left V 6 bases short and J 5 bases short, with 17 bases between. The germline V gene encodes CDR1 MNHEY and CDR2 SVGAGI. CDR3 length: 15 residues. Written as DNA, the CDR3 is TGTGCCAGCAGCAAATACAGGGTCTTCGATCAGCCCCAGCATTTT. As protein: CASSKYRVFDQPQHF.

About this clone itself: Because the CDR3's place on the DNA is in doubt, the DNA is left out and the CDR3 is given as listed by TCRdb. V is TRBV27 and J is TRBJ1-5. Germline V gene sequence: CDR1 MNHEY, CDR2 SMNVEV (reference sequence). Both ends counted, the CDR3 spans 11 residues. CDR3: CASSSSEPQHF.

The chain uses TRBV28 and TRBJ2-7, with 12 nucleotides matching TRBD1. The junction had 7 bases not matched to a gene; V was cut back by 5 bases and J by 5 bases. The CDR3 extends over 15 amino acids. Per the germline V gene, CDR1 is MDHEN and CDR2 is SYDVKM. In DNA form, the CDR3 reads TGTGCCAGCAGTATTCAGGGACAGGGGGCCCACGAGCAGTACTTC. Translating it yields CASSIQGQGAHEQYF.

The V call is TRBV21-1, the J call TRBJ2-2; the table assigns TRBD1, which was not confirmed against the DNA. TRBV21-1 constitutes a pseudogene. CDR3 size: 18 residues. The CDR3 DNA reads TGTGCCAGCAGCAAGTACAGGGCCGCCCCCTCGAACACCGGGGAGCTGTTTTTT. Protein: CASSKYRAAPSNTGELFF.

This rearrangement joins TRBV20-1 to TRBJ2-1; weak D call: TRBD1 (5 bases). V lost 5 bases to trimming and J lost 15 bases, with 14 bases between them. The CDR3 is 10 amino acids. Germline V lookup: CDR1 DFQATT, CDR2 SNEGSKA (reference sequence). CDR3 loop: CSAGASPMFF. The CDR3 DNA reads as TGCAGTGCTGGGGCCTCTCCTATGTTCTTC.

CDR3 nucleotides: TGTGCCAGCCATAGTATAAGCAAACCGGCGGTCTACACCTTC. Its translation: CASHSISKPAVYTF. V gene TRBV19 combines with J gene TRBJ1-2; D is ambiguous. The CDR3 is 14 residues long. Trimming left V 9 bases short and J 10 bases short, with 24 bases between. From germline, CDR1 is LNHDA and CDR2 SQIVND (reference sequence).

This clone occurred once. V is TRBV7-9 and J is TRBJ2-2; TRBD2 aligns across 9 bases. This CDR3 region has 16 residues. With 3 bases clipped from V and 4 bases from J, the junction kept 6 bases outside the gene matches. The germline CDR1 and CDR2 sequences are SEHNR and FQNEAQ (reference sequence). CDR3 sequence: CASSFLAGAGTGELFF. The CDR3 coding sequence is TGTGCCAGCAGCTTCTTAGCGGGAGCGGGCACCGGGGAGCTGTTTTTT.

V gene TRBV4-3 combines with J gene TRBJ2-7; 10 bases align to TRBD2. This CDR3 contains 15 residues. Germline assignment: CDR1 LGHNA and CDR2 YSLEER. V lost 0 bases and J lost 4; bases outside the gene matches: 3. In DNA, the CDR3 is TGCGCCAGCAGCCAAGATCCTAGCGGGAGATACGAGCAGTACTTC. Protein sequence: CASSQDPSGRYEQYF.

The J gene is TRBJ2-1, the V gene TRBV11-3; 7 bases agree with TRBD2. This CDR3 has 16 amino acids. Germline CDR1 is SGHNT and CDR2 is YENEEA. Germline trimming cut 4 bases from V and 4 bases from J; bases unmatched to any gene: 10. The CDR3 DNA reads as TGTGCCAGCAGCTCATCGGGAGGAAGGTCTTACAATGAGCAGTTCTTC. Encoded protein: CASSSSGGRSYNEQFF. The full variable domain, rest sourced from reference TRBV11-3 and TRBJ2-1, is EAGVVQSPRYKIIEKKQPVAFWCNPISGHNTLYWYLQNLGQGPELLIRYENEEAVDDSQLPKDRFSAERLKGVDSTLKIQPAELGDSAVYLCASSSSGGRSYNEQFFGPGTRLTVL.

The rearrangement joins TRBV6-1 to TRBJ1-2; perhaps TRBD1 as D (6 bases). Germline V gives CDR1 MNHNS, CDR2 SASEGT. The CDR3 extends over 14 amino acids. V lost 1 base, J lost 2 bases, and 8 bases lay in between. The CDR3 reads CASSEGTVNYGYTF. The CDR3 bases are TGTGCCAGCAGTGAAGGGACAGTCAACTATGGCTACACCTTC.

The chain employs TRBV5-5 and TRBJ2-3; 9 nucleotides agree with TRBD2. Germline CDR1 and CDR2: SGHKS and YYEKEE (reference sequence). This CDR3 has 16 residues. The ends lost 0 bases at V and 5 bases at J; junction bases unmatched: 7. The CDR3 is CASSLGGAGGVDTQYF. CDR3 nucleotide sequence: TGTGCCAGCAGCTTGGGGGGAGCGGGAGGAGTAGATACGCAGTATTTT.

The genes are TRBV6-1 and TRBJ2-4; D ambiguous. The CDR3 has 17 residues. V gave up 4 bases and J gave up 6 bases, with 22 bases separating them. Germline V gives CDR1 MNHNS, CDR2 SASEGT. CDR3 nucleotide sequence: TGTGCCAGCAGTGGAGGCTCTCCTCCAAGGAACGCAAACATTCAGTACTTC. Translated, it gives CASSGGSPPRNANIQYF.

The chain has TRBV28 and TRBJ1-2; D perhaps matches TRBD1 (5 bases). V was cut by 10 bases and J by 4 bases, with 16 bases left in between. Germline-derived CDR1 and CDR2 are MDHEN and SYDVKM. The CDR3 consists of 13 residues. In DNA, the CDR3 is TGTGCCACTCTCTGGGGCAGGTCCTATGGCTACACCTTC. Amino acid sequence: CATLWGRSYGYTF.

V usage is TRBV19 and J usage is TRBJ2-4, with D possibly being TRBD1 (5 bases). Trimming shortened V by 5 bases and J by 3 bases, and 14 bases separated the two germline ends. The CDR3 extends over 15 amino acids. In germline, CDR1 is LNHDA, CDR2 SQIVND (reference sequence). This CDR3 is CASSVDSRYKNIQYF. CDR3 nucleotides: TGTGCCAGTAGTGTCGACAGCCGATACAAAAACATTCAGTACTTC.